This TCR beta chain was captured in a study of shared clonotypes between healthy human individuals. CD8 cells regarded as naive lacked CD45RO, were positively chosen for CCR7, and omitted terminally differentiated effector memory CD45RA+ cells. Trimming left V 2 bases short and J 2 bases short, with 10 bases between. Germline lookup yields CDR1 GTSNPN and CDR2 SVGIG (reference sequence). The CDR3 covers 13 residues. This table comes from immunoSEQ multiplex PCR, and its TCRdb copy is limited to in-frame clones, with some not included. The data show some 2.1 million clones, with roughly 94% seen just once and 0.9% to 1.3% held by the top ten.

This clonotype originated in a man aged 18 to 29 in good health. The specimen was naive CD8+ T cells sorted from blood. The chain joins TRBV30 to TRBJ2-7, with D unclear. CDR3 DNA sequence: TGTGCCTGGAGTTTCGCGCTGACCTACGAGCAGTACTTC. Amino acid sequence: CAWSFALTYEQYF.